This TCR beta chain was identified in a study of blood T cell repertoires in COVID-19. Study background: Donors in the United States, Italy and Spain gave samples during acute or convalescent COVID-19. T cells, B-cell-depleted T cells, or PBMCs provided the cDNA or gDNA that served as material.

Trimming took off 5 bases at V and 4 bases at J, with 8 bases between the two ends. The CDR3 is 11 residues long. CDR1 is SQVTM, CDR2 ANQGSEA, per germline. Assay: immunoSEQ multiplex PCR; the TCRdb copy retains only in-frame clones and omits some. The profile shows roughly 190,000 clones, nearly 90% of them singletons. The TCR originated in a man in his fifties or sixties with active or convalescent COVID-19. Sequenced material: peripheral blood. This chain uses TRBV29-1 with TRBJ2-5; D unclear. CDR3 sequence (DNA): TGCAGCGTTAACTTACTAGAGACCCAGTACTTC. Encoded protein: CSVNLLETQYF.